The 27 T cell receptor beta chains listed next were all sequenced from one sample in a study of T-cell reconstitution after alpha-beta-depleted transplantation in children. For TCRbeta, the library was prepared with unique molecular identifiers. MiXCR, applied by TCRdb to the PCR reads, yields one record per CDR3 protein. The table has 140,000 or so distinct CDR3 sequences, around 8.8% seen once. The sequencing here drew on PBMCs, mostly from graft donor cells, taken 180 days after TCRalphabeta/CD19-depleted stem cell transplant. Receptor source: a female patient aged 2-15 years who had a stem cell transplant for congenital amegakaryocytic thrombocytopenia, so the T cells may come from the graft donor.

Ten or more counts support this clonotype. CDR3 region: CASTTVEQGNTEAFF. CDR3 DNA: TGTGCCAGCACCACAGTCGAACAGGGCAACACTGAAGCTTTCTTT. This rearrangement joins TRBV4-2 to TRBJ1-1, with TRBD1 as a possible D gene (6 bases). In germline, CDR1 is LGHNA, CDR2 YNFKEQ. V gave up 7 bases and J gave up 2 bases, with 17 bases separating them. CDR3 size: 15 residues.

This clonotype was counted ten times or more. The chain carries TRBV6-5 and TRBJ2-7, with TRBD1 matching over 10 bases. Germline trimming cut 2 bases from V and 8 bases from J; bases unmatched to any gene: 12. The CDR3 has 16 residues. The germline V gene has CDR1 MNHEY and CDR2 SVGAGI. The CDR3: CASSYVIGTGVIKQYF. CDR3 bases: TGTGCCAGCAGTTACGTAATAGGGACAGGGGTCATTAAGCAGTACTTC.

The chain couples TRBV5-1 to TRBJ1-2; 9 nucleotides line up with TRBD1. The CDR3 consists of 15 residues. V dropped 0 bases and J dropped 8; count of bases not matched to a gene: 8. Germline V gene sequence: CDR1 SGHRS, CDR2 YFSETQ. CDR3 sequence: CASSLEIRDREGYTF. The CDR3 DNA sequence: TGCGCCAGCAGCTTGGAAATTCGGGACAGGGAGGGCTACACCTTC.

This clonotype appeared many times. The rearrangement uses TRBV20-1 and TRBJ1-5; D not certain. The ends were cut back, 1 base at V and 2 bases at J, with 9 bases in the middle. This CDR3 is built from 14 residues. CDR1 and CDR2 from the germline V gene are DFQATT and SNEGSKA (reference sequence). CDR3: CSARAESGNQPQHF. The CDR3 nucleotides are TGCAGTGCTAGAGCAGAGAGCGGCAATCAGCCCCAGCATTTT.

This clonotype was found a few times. The J gene is TRBJ2-2, the V gene TRBV28, with TRBD1 identical over 9 bases. This CDR3 is 18 amino acids long. Looked up from germline, CDR1 is MDHEN and CDR2 is SYDVKM. V dropped 3 bases and J dropped 3; count of bases not matched to a gene: 11. DNA of the CDR3: TGTGCCAGCAGTTTGATCACAGGGGGCATTAGGGACACCGGGGAGCTGTTTTTT. Translating it yields CASSLITGGIRDTGELFF.

This clonotype was counted only a few times. The chain joins TRBV5-1 to TRBJ2-2; the match to TRBD1 covers 7 bases. The CDR3 runs to 16 residues. J was trimmed by 5 bases and V by 0 bases; bases with no gene match: 7. Looked up from germline, CDR1 is SGHRS and CDR2 is YFSETQ. The CDR3 here is CASSLARGRETGELFF. The CDR3 DNA is TGCGCCAGCAGCTTGGCTAGGGGGCGCGAGACCGGGGAGCTGTTTTTT.

The rearrangement links TRBV20-1 to TRBJ1-6; maybe TRBD1 (5 bases). Germline values: CDR1 DFQATT, CDR2 SNEGSKA (reference sequence). V lost 0 bases, J lost 9 bases, and 15 bases lay in between. The CDR3 covers 15 residues. CDR3 residues: CSARDRAGRRSPLHF. The CDR3 DNA reads TGCAGTGCTAGAGATCGGGCAGGGAGACGTTCACCCCTCCACTTT.

The genes are TRBV20-1 and TRBJ1-3, with a possible D match to TRBD1 (5 bases). This CDR3 has 14 amino acids. CDR1 and CDR2 from the germline V gene are DFQATT and SNEGSKA (reference sequence). V was cut by 0 bases and J by 8 bases, with 14 bases left in between. The CDR3 bases are TGCAGTGCTAGAGACAGGGTGTCTGTAGACACCATATATTTT. Encoded protein: CSARDRVSVDTIYF.

In DNA form, the CDR3 reads TGTGCCAGGGGCCCCGGGGGCCTCTGGCGGGCCCAGCATTTT. Protein sequence: CARGPGGLWRAQHF. The V gene is TRBV5-3, the J gene TRBJ1-5, with TRBD1 as a possible D gene (6 bases). TRBV5-3 is an ORF; its function is uncertain. The CDR3 contains 14 residues. V was trimmed by 8 bases and J by 11 bases, leaving 23 bases between them.

Details on this clonotype: Possible read error: a much larger clone is one base away. CDR3 bases: TGTTCCAGCAGTTGGACAGGTGGTAAACTGTTTTTT. Its translation is CSSSWTGGKLFF. The V call is TRBV28, the J call TRBJ1-4, with TRBD1 matching over 7 bases. Germline V gene data show CDR1 as MDHEN and CDR2 as SYDVKM. CDR3 length equals 12 residues.

Many counts were recorded for this clonotype. This chain links TRBV6-1 with TRBJ1-2, with D perhaps TRBD1 (5 bases). The CDR3 consists of 14 residues. CDR1 MNHNS and CDR2 SASEGT come from the germline V gene. V lost 6 bases to trimming and J lost 2 bases, with 13 bases between them. CDR3 protein: CASRAGARNYGYTF. In DNA, the CDR3 is TGTGCCAGCAGAGCCGGGGCCAGGAACTATGGCTACACCTTC.

The V call is TRBV28, the J call TRBJ1-1, with TRBD1 as a possible D gene (6 bases). This CDR3 has 13 residues. CDR1 MDHEN and CDR2 SYDVKM come from the germline V gene. Trimming took 3 bases from V and 7 from J, leaving 12 bases between them. This CDR3 is CASSFHGQYEAFF. CDR3 nucleotides: TGTGCCAGCAGTTTCCATGGACAGTATGAAGCTTTCTTT. The full variable domain, rest sourced from reference TRBV28 and TRBJ1-1, is DVKVTQSSRYLVKRTGEKVFLECVQDMDHENMFWYRQDPGLGLRLIYFSYDVKMKEKGDIPEGYSVSREKKERFSLILESASTNQTSMYLCASSFHGQYEAFFGQGTRLTVV.

This clonotype was seen more than once but under ten times. This CDR3 reads CASSPQGKGEQYF. The CDR3 DNA reads as TGTGCCAGCAGCCCTCAGGGAAAGGGCGAGCAGTACTTC. The chain couples TRBV7-2 to TRBJ2-7, with D maybe TRBD1 (5 bases). V lost 5 bases and J 6 bases, leaving 14 bases between the germline ends. Germline-derived CDR1 and CDR2 are SGHTA and FQGNSA. The CDR3 contains 13 residues.

In this sample, this clonotype turned up many times. The rearrangement links TRBV12-3 or TRBV12-4 to TRBJ2-3, with no clear D. CDR3 length equals 15 residues. V lost 4 bases and J lost 4, with 15 bases in between. In DNA form, the CDR3 reads TGTGCCAGCAGTTCACCGATCACGACCGCAGATACGCAGTATTTT. Its protein is CASSSPITTADTQYF.

The gene calls are TRBV19 and TRBJ2-1; D gene unclear. The germline V gene encodes CDR1 LNHDA and CDR2 SQIVND (reference sequence). The length of the CDR3 is 14 residues. The V gene lost 7 bases and the J gene lost 3 bases, with 13 bases spanning the gap. The CDR3 reads CASKVQDHYNEQFF. As DNA, the CDR3 is TGTGCCAGTAAGGTTCAGGACCACTACAATGAGCAGTTCTTC.

The table lists this clonotype with many counts. The chain has TRBV10-3 and TRBJ2-5; the match to TRBD1 covers 7 bases. Germline assignment: CDR1 ENHRY and CDR2 SYGVKD. Unmatched junction bases numbered 7, after V lost 2 bases and J lost 1 base. The CDR3 spans 16 residues. The DNA of the CDR3 is TGTGCCATCAGTGAGGTCTGGGCAGGGGGCCAAGAGACCCAGTACTTC. Translating gives CAISEVWAGGQETQYF.

This clonotype was counted only a few times. The chain couples TRBV6-6 to TRBJ2-7, with D maybe TRBD2 (5 bases). Germline-derived CDR1 and CDR2 are MNHNY and SVGAGI (reference sequence). Deletions cut 2 bases from V and 6 bases from J, with 11 bases between. This CDR3 has 13 amino acids. CDR3 sequence: CASSYSPGSEQYF. The CDR3, as DNA: TGTGCCAGCAGTTACAGCCCGGGGTCCGAGCAGTACTTC.

This clonotype was found many times. The chain recombines TRBV10-3 with TRBJ1-2; D not resolved. Germline assignment: CDR1 ENHRY and CDR2 SYGVKD. The CDR3 totals 16 residues. Deletions cut 4 bases from V and 4 bases from J, with 19 bases between. Here the CDR3 DNA reads TGTGCCATCAGTGGGCCCCGAGGACCGGGAACCTATGGCTACACCTTC. Its translation: CAISGPRGPGTYGYTF.

This clonotype was counted many times. CDR3 DNA: TGTGCCAGCAGTACCACAGGGTACGAGACCTACGAGCAGTACTTC. It specifies CASSTTGYETYEQYF. The chain recombines TRBV27 with TRBJ2-7; D perhaps matches TRBD1 (6 bases). CDR3 size: 15 residues. Germline V gene sequence: CDR1 MNHEY, CDR2 SMNVEV (reference sequence). Deletions cut 5 bases from V and 2 bases from J, with 16 bases between.

This clonotype came up many times. The chain employs TRBV6-5 and TRBJ1-6; possibly TRBD1 for D (6 bases). The V end was cut by 0 bases, the J end by 9 bases, with 15 bases between. This CDR3 comprises 16 residues. Germline lookup yields CDR1 MNHEY and CDR2 SVGAGI. The CDR3 loop reads CASSYSYPGAGSPLHF. The DNA for the CDR3 is TGTGCCAGCAGTTACTCGTATCCGGGGGCAGGTTCACCCCTCCACTTT.

This clonotype was detected a few times. The chain is built from TRBV7-8 and TRBJ2-1; D may match TRBD1 or TRBD2 (5 bases each). Germline values: CDR1 SGHVS, CDR2 FQNEAQ. CDR3 length equals 15 residues. DNA for the CDR3: TGTGCTACTACCGCCGGGGCGATGACCTACAATGAGCAGTTCTTC. It specifies CATTAGAMTYNEQFF.

J is TRBJ2-2 and V is TRBV7-8; D may be TRBD1 (6 bases). There are 15 residues in the CDR3. The V and J ends lost 3 bases and 6 bases respectively, with 14 bases between them. Germline CDR1 SGHVS, CDR2 FQNEAQ. CDR3 in DNA: TGTGCCAGCAGCTTTACAGGGTCGCCCCCCGGGGAGCTGTTTTTT. Amino acid sequence: CASSFTGSPPGELFF.

Many counts were recorded for this clonotype. V and J are TRBV10-3 and TRBJ2-3; 7 bases are shared with TRBD1. CDR3 size: 14 residues. The J segment lost 2 bases and the V segment lost 4 bases, leaving 3 bases of the junction unmatched. Germline-derived CDR1 and CDR2 are ENHRY and SYGVKD. DNA for the CDR3: TGTGCCATCAGTGGGGGACAGTCCACAGATACGCAGTATTTT. Translated, it gives CAISGGQSTDTQYF.

This clonotype came up a few times. The rearrangement uses TRBV2 and TRBJ2-1, with 11 bases that match TRBD2. The CDR3 runs to 16 residues. Germline V lookup: CDR1 SNHLY, CDR2 FYNNEI. V shed 10 bases and J 6 bases; nucleotides not matched to a gene: 14. For the CDR3, the DNA is TGTGCCACCCGAAAAAAACTAGCGGGAGTCCCCAATGAGCAGTTCTTC. Translated: CATRKKLAGVPNEQFF.

In this sample, this clonotype turned up a few times. This rearrangement joins TRBV12-3 or TRBV12-4 to TRBJ2-3, with TRBD2 identical over 10 bases. The trim removed 10 bases at V and 0 bases at J, leaving 10 bases unmatched. This CDR3 has 16 amino acids. CDR3 nucleotides: TGTGCCACCCGTCCGGGACTAGCGCTGAGCACAGATACGCAGTATTTT. Protein product: CATRPGLALSTDTQYF.

Many counts were recorded for this clonotype. The rearrangement uses TRBV10-3 and TRBJ2-1; D not resolved. Looked up from germline, CDR1 is ENHRY and CDR2 is SYGVKD. CDR3 length: 13 residues. V lost 3 bases to trimming and J lost 4 bases, with 7 bases between them. The CDR3 region is CAISDALYNEQFF. CDR3 coding DNA: TGTGCCATCAGTGATGCTCTTTACAATGAGCAGTTCTTC.

A word on this clonotype: Since a much larger clone is just one base distant, this may be a read error. The chain uses TRBV20-1 and TRBJ1-5; D is undetermined. Germline lookup yields CDR1 DFQATT and CDR2 SNEGSKA (reference sequence). The V and J ends lost 1 base and 1 base respectively, with 5 bases between them. This CDR3 comprises 13 residues. CDR3 sequence: CSARGVSNQPQHF. CDR3 bases: TGCAGTGCTAGAGGTGTCAGCAATCAGCCCCAGCATTTT.